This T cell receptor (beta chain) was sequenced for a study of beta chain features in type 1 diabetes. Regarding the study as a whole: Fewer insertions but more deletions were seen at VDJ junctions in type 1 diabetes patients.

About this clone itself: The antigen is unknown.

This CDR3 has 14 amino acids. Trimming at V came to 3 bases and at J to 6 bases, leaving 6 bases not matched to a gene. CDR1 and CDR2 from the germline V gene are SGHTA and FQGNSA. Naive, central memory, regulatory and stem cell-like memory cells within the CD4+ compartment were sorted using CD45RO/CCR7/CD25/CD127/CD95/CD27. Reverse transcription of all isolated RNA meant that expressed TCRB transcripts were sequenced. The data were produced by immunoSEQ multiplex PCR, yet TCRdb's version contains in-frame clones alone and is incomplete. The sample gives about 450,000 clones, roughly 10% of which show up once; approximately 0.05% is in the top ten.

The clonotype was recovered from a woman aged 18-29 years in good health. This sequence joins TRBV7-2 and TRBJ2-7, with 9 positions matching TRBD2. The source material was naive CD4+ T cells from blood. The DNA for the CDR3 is TGTGCCAGCAGCTTGCTAGCGGGATCTTCCGAGCAGTACTTC. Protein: CASSLLAGSSEQYF.